This T cell receptor (beta chain) was recovered during a study of graft-versus-host responses after intestinal transplantation (dated by TCRdb to about 2021). Regarding the complete study: The transplants that recipients received were multivisceral, liver-intestinal, or isolated intestinal. Every recipient was given anti-thymocyte globulin induction, followed by 3 to 4 years of maintenance tacrolimus and steroids. After intestinal transplantation, graft-versus-host and host-versus-graft alloreactive T cell clones were followed in the graft, circulation and bone marrow using bulk TCR-beta CDR3 sequencing. To identify alloreactive clones, pre-transplant mixed lymphocyte reaction products were sequenced and then compared with unstimulated pre-transplant donor and recipient T cells. Of the roughly 25 intestinal transplant recipients enrolled in the cohort, one of whom was a retransplant, a few patients without pretransplant specimens were excluded. Donor T cell macrochimerism was defined as a peak of at least 4% donor T cells among recipient peripheral blood mononuclear cells. Rather than being sequenced by the commercial service, samples from a few later patients were sequenced in-house on an Illumina MiSeq and processed with MiXCR. The study at large found these results: Early after transplant, peak levels of circulating GvH clones were found to be associated with declines in HvG clones. GvH clones turned up in recipient bone marrow, with some appearing earlier in ileal mucosa or blood, a pattern consistent with an intestinal mucosal origin. High GvH to HvG T cell clonal ratios were observed in the allografts of patients with donor T cell macrochimerism. Conclusions were limited by the relatively low number and heterogeneity of intestinal transplant patients.

This clone was seen only once. What this receptor recognizes is not known. No base qualities exist here, and no much larger clone lies one base off it. The time point label corresponds to: cells obtained before transplantation from donor or recipient. CD3+CD4+ and CD3+CD8+ populations were FACS-sorted from unstimulated pre-transplant donor and recipient cells taken from spleen or lymph nodes. Libraries came from the immunoSEQ multiplex PCR assay. For most patients, genomic DNA was isolated with the Qiagen DNeasy Blood and Tissue Kit and sent frozen to Adaptive Biotechnologies for TCR sequencing. High-throughput TCR-beta CDR3 sequencing of genomic DNA from most patients was performed by Adaptive Biotechnologies. The paper's data handling went like this. TCR sequencing data were retrieved from Adaptive's ImmunoSEQ software for roughly 17 patients, whereas three other patients were processed with MiXCR and VDJtools. CD4 versus CD8 sorting errors were corrected by removing sequences found in both subsets at a frequency ratio below 5:1. CDR3 nucleotide sequences shared between donor and recipient were removed because their origin could not be assigned. To count as alloreactive, a clone needed at least 2-fold expansion over unstimulated cells and a minimum CFSE-low frequency of 0.002% (template counts) or 0.001% (read counts). Mappable clones were those detected in sequenced pre-transplant spleen, lymph node, or MLR CFSE-low populations of the donor or recipient. The cumulative frequency of alloreactive clones was calculated as a percentage of all sequences, weighted by copy number. Held by TCRdb, this immuneACCESS table contains in-frame sequences only and omits some clones. Under half of the omission traces to an unresolved V gene where checked; the cause of the rest is unknown. V and J calls and clone size come straight from that table; D and trimming were deduced from the DNA. In this sample the table shows fewer than 110,000 clones, over 85% of which occur a single time. The ten largest make up around 1.2% of the sample.

The specimen was unstimulated CD8+ T cells sorted from spleen or lymph node cells, collected before intestinal transplant. The receptor's source is a human donor who received an intestinal transplant.

The CDR3 region has the sequence CASSLGGARAHEQYF. The nucleotide sequence reads as follows: TGTGCCAGCAGCTTAGGCGGGGCAAGGGCACATGAGCAGTACTTC. This sequence uses TRBV7-8 and TRBJ2-7; a tentative D match to TRBD2 spans 6 bases. Its CDR3 holds 15 amino acids, cysteine through phenylalanine. Just CDR3 DNA is preserved here, 45 bases in frame from base 1. V sheds 1 base and J sheds 7 bases, leaving 17 bases between their ends. Taken from the germline V gene, the CDR1 and CDR2 loops are SGHVS and FQNEAQ.